Shown below are 15 T cell receptor beta chains from a single sample sequenced in a study of cytomegalovirus exposure and HLA in healthy donors (dated by TCRdb to about 2017). To prepare the library, the immunoSEQ multiplex PCR assay was applied. For the multiplex PCR, a mixture combining 60 forward primers for TCR Vbeta segments and 13 reverse primers for TCR Jbeta segments was used. As stored in TCRdb, this immuneACCESS dataset retains in-frame rearrangements with V and J assigned. A fraction of the clones does not appear; measured against another copy, unresolved V genes explain less than half of the discrepancy, and the remainder lacks a known reason. The sample has under 200,000 clones on record, 82% of them singletons. Of the sample, around 0.52% falls within the top ten clones. The sample consisted of PBMCs. The receptors shown here come from a woman aged 45-60 years in good health and CMV-seronegative.

The J gene is TRBJ2-3, the V gene TRBV4-2, with 7 bases that match TRBD2. Germline CDR1 reads LGHNA; CDR2 reads YNFKEQ. The CDR3 length is 16 residues. Trimming removed 4 bases from V and 2 bases from J; junction bases left unmatched: 9. CDR3 region: CASSPGTGTTTDTQYF. The CDR3 DNA reads TGTGCCAGCAGCCCCGGAACCGGGACTACCACAGATACGCAGTATTTT.

Only a few counts were recorded for this clone. The V gene is TRBV28, the J gene TRBJ1-5, with D possibly matching TRBD1 (5 bases). V shed 2 bases and J shed 2 bases, with 10 bases lying between them. The CDR3 spans 15 residues. Per germline, CDR1 MDHEN and CDR2 SYDVKM. The CDR3 DNA is TGTGCCAGCAGTTTACAGGGAAGGGGCAATCAGCCCCAGCATTTT. Translation gives CASSLQGRGNQPQHF. The full variable domain, in which reference TRBV28 and TRBJ1-5 provide the parts outside the CDR3, is DVKVTQSSRYLVKRTGEKVFLECVQDMDHENMFWYRQDPGLGLRLIYFSYDVKMKEKGDIPEGYSVSREKKERFSLILESASTNQTSMYLCASSLQGRGNQPQHFGDGTRLSIL.

This chain connects TRBV11-3 to TRBJ1-1; TRBD1 agrees at 7 bases. J was trimmed by 1 base and V by 3 bases; bases with no gene match: 2. The length of the CDR3 is 14 residues. Germline CDR1 reads SGHNT; CDR2 reads YENEEA. The DNA of the CDR3 is TGTGCCAGCAGCTTGGACAGGAGGAACACTGAAGCTTTCTTT. This translates into CASSLDRRNTEAFF.

The rearrangement joins TRBV28 to TRBJ1-2; D remains ambiguous. CDR1 MDHEN and CDR2 SYDVKM come from the germline V gene. Deletions cut 1 base from V and 8 bases from J, with 11 bases between. The CDR3 runs to 13 residues. CDR3 DNA sequence: TGTGCCAGCAGTTTATCGTCGACCGGGGGCTACACCTTC. Translated, it gives CASSLSSTGGYTF.

The rearrangement joins TRBV2 to TRBJ1-4, with D tentatively TRBD1 (5 bases). Germline values: CDR1 SNHLY, CDR2 FYNNEI. The V end was cut by 6 bases, the J end by 8 bases, with 16 bases between. The CDR3 is made up of 14 amino acids. The CDR3 spells CASRRRDLNEKLFF. In DNA, the CDR3 is TGTGCCAGCAGAAGGCGGGACCTAAACGAAAAACTGTTTTTT.

This rearrangement joins TRBV7-2 to TRBJ1-5; perhaps TRBD1 as D (5 bases). The CDR3 runs 16 residues. CDR1 is SGHTA, CDR2 FQGNSA, per germline. Trimming removed 0 bases at V and 5 bases at J, with 14 bases between. CDR3 sequence: CASSLARRGGHQPQHF. The CDR3 DNA reads as TGTGCCAGCAGCTTAGCTCGAAGGGGCGGACATCAGCCCCAGCATTTT.

The V gene is TRBV7-2, the J gene TRBJ2-5; 7 bases match TRBD1. Germline lookup yields CDR1 SGHTA and CDR2 FQGNSA. The CDR3 totals 15 residues. J lost 3 bases, V lost 6 bases, and 10 bases had no gene match. CDR3 nucleotide sequence: TGTGCCAGCAGGCCCTTTAGGGGGCCCAAAGAGACCCAGTACTTC. It yields the protein CASRPFRGPKETQYF. Full variable domain (remainder filled in from reference TRBV7-2 and TRBJ2-5): GAGVSQSPSNKVTEKGKDVELRCDPISGHTALYWYRQSLGQGLEFLIYFQGNSAPDKSGLPSDRFSAERTGGSVSTLTIQRTQQEDSAVYLCASRPFRGPKETQYFGPGTRLLVL.

The chain couples TRBV10-3 to TRBJ2-5, with TRBD2 matching over 10 bases. The CDR3 is 15 residues long. CDR1 is ENHRY and CDR2 is SYGVKD in the germline V gene. The V gene end was trimmed by 3 bases and the J gene end by 4 bases; junction bases not matched to a gene: 5. The chain's CDR3 is CAISESSGRTETQYF. The CDR3 DNA is TGTGCCATCAGTGAAAGTAGCGGGAGGACAGAGACCCAGTACTTC.

This sequence joins TRBV6-5 and TRBJ2-7; weak D call: TRBD1 (6 bases). V was pared by 7 bases and J by 6 bases, with 22 bases between. This CDR3 spans 15 amino acids. Germline V gene lookup returns CDR1 MNHEY and CDR2 SVGAGI. Written as DNA, the CDR3 is TGTGCCAGCACCGGTGGACAGCTCTTAGAGGGCGAGCAGTACTTC. Protein product: CASTGGQLLEGEQYF.

This chain joins TRBV5-1 and TRBJ2-7; 7 nucleotides line up with TRBD2. This CDR3 spans 15 amino acids. With V trimmed by 4 bases and J by 3 bases, 10 bases remained unmatched. Germline CDR1 SGHRS, CDR2 YFSETQ. This chain's CDR3 is CASSPVFGEGYEQYF. The CDR3 nucleotides are TGCGCCAGCAGCCCCGTTTTCGGGGAGGGCTACGAGCAGTACTTC.

V and J are TRBV7-9 and TRBJ1-1, with 7 bases that match TRBD1. With 4 bases clipped from V and 7 bases from J, the junction kept 9 bases outside the gene matches. The CDR3 runs to 14 residues. Germline loops: CDR1 SEHNR, CDR2 FQNEAQ (reference sequence). The CDR3 nucleotides are TGTGCCAGCAGCTCCCCATGGACAGGTGATGAAGCTTTCTTT. Translating gives CASSSPWTGDEAFF.

This clone was counted a few times. V is TRBV4-1 and J is TRBJ1-2; 7 bases are shared with TRBD1. The CDR3 runs to 13 residues. The germline V gene has CDR1 MGHRA and CDR2 YSYEKL. Losses at the gene ends were 5 bases for V and 7 bases for J; bases not matched to a gene: 7. CDR3 region: CASSFQGVSGYTF. CDR3 nucleotide sequence: TGCGCCAGCAGCTTTCAGGGGGTTAGTGGCTACACCTTC.

The rearrangement links TRBV4-2 to TRBJ2-5, with D unclear. The germline V gene has CDR1 LGHNA and CDR2 YNFKEQ. Trimming took 0 bases from V and 2 from J, leaving 4 bases between them. The CDR3 is 13 residues long. The CDR3 DNA reads TGTGCCAGCAGCCAAGAGTTACAAGAGACCCAGTACTTC. Its protein product is CASSQELQETQYF.

The chain carries TRBV6-1 and TRBJ1-5; perhaps TRBD1 as D (6 bases). Deletions cut 1 base from V and 3 bases from J, with 16 bases between. The CDR3 extends over 17 amino acids. Germline V CDR1 and CDR2: MNHNS, SASEGT. CDR3 sequence reads: CASSEGFRGDDNQPQHF. The CDR3 DNA sequence: TGTGCCAGCAGTGAAGGATTCAGGGGTGATGACAATCAGCCCCAGCATTTT.

The chain employs TRBV5-1 and TRBJ1-6; maybe TRBD1 (5 bases). Germline CDR1 is SGHRS and CDR2 is YFSETQ. Trimming removed 1 base from V and 9 bases from J, with 14 bases in between. CDR3 length: 15 residues. The CDR3 reads CASSLLGVTSSPLHF. CDR3 coding DNA: TGCGCCAGCAGCTTGCTAGGGGTGACCAGTTCACCCCTCCACTTT.